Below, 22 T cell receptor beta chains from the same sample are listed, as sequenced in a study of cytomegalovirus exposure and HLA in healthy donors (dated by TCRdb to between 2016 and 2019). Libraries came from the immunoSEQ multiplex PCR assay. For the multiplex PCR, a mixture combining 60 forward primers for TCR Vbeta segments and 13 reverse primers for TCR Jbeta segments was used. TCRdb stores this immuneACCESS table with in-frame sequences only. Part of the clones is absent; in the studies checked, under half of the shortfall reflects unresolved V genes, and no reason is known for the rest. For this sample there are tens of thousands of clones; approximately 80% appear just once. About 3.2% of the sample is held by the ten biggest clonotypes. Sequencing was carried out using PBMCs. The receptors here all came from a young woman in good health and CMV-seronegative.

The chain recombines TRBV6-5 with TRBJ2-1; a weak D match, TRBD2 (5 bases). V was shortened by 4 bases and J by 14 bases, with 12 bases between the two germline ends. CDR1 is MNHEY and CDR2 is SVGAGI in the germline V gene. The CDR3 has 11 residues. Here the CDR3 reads CASSSPRAEFF. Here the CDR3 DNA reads TGTGCCAGCAGTTCCCCGAGGGCTGAGTTCTTC.

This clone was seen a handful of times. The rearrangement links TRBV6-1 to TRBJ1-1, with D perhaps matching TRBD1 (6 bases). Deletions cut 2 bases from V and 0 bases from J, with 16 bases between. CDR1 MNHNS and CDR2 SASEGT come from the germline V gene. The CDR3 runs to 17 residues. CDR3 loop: CASSEIWLQGLNTEAFF. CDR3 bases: TGTGCCAGCAGTGAAATATGGCTTCAGGGGTTGAACACTGAAGCTTTCTTT.

The DNA of the CDR3 is TGTGCCAGCAGTGAACTAGCGGGGGGGCCCGGGGAGCTGTTTTTT. This sequence encodes CASSELAGGPGELFF. V and J are TRBV6-1 and TRBJ2-2; 12 bases line up with TRBD2. V shed 2 bases, J shed 6 bases, and the junction held 1 base outside the gene matches. CDR1 is MNHNS, CDR2 SASEGT, per germline. This CDR3 region has 15 residues.

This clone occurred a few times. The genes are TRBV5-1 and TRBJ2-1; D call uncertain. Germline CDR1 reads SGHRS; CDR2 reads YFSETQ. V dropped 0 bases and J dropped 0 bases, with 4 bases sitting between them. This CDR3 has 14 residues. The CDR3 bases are TGCGCCAGCAGCTTGGCTCCCTCCTACAATGAGCAGTTCTTC. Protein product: CASSLAPSYNEQFF.

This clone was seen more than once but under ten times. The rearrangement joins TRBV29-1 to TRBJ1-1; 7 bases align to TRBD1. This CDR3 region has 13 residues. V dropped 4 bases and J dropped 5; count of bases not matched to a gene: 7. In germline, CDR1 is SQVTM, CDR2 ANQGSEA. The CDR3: CSVGGAGGTEAFF. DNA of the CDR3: TGCAGCGTTGGTGGGGCAGGGGGAACTGAAGCTTTCTTT.

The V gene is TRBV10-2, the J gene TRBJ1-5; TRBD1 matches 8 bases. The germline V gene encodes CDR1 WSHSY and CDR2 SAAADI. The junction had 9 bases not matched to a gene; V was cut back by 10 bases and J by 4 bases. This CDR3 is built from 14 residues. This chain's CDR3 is CATADREMNQPQHF. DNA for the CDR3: TGCGCCACTGCGGACAGGGAAATGAATCAGCCCCAGCATTTT.

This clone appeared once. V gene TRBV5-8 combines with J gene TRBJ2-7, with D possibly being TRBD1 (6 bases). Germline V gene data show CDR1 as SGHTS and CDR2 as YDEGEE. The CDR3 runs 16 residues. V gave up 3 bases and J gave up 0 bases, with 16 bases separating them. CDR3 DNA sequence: TGTGCCAGCAGCTACCGGACAGAGCTACTCTCCTACGAGCAGTACTTC. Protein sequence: CASSYRTELLSYEQYF.

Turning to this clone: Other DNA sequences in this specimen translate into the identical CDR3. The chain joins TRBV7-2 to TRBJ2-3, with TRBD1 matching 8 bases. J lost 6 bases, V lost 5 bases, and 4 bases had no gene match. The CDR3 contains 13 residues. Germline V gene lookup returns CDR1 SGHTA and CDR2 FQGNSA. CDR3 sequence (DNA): TGTGCCAGCAGCGGCCGGGACAGGGATACGCAGTATTTT. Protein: CASSGRDRDTQYF. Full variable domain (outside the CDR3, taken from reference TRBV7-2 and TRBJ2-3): GAGVSQSPSNKVTEKGKDVELRCDPISGHTALYWYRQSLGQGLEFLIYFQGNSAPDKSGLPSDRFSAERTGGSVSTLTIQRTQQEDSAVYLCASSGRDRDTQYFGPGTRLTVL.

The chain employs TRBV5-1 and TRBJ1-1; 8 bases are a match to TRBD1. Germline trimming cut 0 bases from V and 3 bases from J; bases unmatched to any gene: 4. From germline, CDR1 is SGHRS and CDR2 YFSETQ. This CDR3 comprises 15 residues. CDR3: CASSLADRAHTEAFF. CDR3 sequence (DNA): TGCGCCAGCAGCTTGGCGGACAGGGCGCACACTGAAGCTTTCTTT.

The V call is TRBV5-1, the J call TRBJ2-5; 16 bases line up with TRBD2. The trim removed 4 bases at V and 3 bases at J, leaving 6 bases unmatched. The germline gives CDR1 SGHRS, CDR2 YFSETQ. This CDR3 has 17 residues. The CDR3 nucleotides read TGCGCCAGCAGCGCGGGACTAGCGGGGGGGCGGGAAGAGACCCAGTACTTC. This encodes CASSAGLAGGREETQYF.

The CDR3 DNA sequence: TGTGCCAGCAGCTCCGGGGGGGCGGAGACCCAGTACTTC. Its protein is CASSSGGAETQYF. The chain recombines TRBV9 with TRBJ2-5, with 8 bases aligning to TRBD2. The V gene end was trimmed by 4 bases and the J gene end by 5 bases; junction bases not matched to a gene: 4. The germline gives CDR1 SGDLS, CDR2 YYNGEE. This CDR3 contains 13 residues.

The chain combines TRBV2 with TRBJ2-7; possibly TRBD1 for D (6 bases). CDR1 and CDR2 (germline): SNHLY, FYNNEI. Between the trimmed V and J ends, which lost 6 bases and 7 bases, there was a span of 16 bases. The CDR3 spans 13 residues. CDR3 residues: CASRPAPTGEQYF. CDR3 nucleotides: TGTGCCAGCAGACCCGCACCAACAGGGGAGCAGTACTTC.

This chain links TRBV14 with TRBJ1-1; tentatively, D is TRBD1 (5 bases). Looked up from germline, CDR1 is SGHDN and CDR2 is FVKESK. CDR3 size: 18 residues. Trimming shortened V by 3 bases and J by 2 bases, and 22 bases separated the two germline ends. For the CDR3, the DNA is TGTGCCAGCAGCCACCGTAGAAACCCAGGGTGGGGCAACACTGAAGCTTTCTTT. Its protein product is CASSHRRNPGWGNTEAFF.

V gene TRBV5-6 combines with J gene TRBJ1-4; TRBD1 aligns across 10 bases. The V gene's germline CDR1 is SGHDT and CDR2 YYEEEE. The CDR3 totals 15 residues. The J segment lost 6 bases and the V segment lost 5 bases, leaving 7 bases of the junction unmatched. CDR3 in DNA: TGTGCCAGCAGTTCACCGGGACAGGGGCATGAAAAACTGTTTTTT. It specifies CASSSPGQGHEKLFF. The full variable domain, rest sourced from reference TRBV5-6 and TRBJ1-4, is DAGVTQSPTHLIKTRGQQVTLRCSPKSGHDTVSWYQQALGQGPQFIFQYYEEEERQRGNFPDRFSGHQFPNYSSELNVNALLLGDSALYLCASSSPGQGHEKLFFGSGTQLSVL.

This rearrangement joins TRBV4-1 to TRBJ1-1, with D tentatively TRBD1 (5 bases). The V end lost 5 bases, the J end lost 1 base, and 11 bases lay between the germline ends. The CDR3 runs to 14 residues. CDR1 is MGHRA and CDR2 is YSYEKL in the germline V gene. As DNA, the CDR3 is TGCGCCAGCAGCTCCCAGGGTTGGAACACTGAAGCTTTCTTT. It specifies CASSSQGWNTEAFF.

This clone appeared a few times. In DNA form, the CDR3 reads TGTGCCAGTAGTGGGACAGGGTCCGGGGCCCAGTACTTC. Its translation: CASSGTGSGAQYF. The gene calls are TRBV19 and TRBJ2-5, with TRBD1 matching over 9 bases. There are 13 residues in the CDR3. Germline CDR1 and CDR2: LNHDA and SQIVND (reference sequence). Unmatched junction bases numbered 7, after V lost 5 bases and J lost 9 bases.

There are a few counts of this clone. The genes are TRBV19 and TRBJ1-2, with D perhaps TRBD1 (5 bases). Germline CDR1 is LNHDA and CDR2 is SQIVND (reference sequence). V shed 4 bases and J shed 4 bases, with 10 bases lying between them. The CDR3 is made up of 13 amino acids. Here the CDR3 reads CASSTGGGYGYTF. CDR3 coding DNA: TGTGCCAGTAGTACGGGGGGGGGCTATGGCTACACCTTC.

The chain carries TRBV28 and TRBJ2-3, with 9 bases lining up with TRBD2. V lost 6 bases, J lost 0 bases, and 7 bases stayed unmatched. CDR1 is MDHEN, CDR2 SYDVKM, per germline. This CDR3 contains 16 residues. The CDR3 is CASSPRLAGSTDTQYF. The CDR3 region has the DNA TGTGCCAGCAGCCCCCGGCTAGCGGGGAGCACAGATACGCAGTATTTT.

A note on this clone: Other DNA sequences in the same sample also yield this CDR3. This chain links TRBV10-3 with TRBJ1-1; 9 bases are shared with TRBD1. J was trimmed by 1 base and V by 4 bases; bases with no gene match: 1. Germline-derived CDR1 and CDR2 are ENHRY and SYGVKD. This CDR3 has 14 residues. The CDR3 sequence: CAISAQGANTEAFF. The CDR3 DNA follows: TGTGCCATCAGTGCACAGGGGGCGAACACTGAAGCTTTCTTT.

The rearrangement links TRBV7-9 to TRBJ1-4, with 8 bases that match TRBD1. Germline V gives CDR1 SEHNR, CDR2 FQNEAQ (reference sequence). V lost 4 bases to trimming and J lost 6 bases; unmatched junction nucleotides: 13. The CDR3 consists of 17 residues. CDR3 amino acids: CASSSPGQGISDEKLFF. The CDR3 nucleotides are TGTGCCAGCAGCTCCCCTGGACAGGGAATCAGCGATGAAAAACTGTTTTTT.

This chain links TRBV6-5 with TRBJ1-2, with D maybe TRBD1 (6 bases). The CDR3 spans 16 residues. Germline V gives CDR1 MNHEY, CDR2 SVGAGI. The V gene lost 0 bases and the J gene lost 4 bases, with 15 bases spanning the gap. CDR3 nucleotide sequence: TGTGCCAGCAGTTACTCGAATACAGGGAGATCCTATGGCTACACCTTC. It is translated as CASSYSNTGRSYGYTF.

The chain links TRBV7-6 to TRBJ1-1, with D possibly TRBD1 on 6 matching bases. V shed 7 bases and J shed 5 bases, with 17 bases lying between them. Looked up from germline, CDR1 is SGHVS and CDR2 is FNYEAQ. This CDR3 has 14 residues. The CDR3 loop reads CASTPQGRGTEAFF. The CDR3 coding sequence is TGTGCCAGCACCCCCCAGGGAAGGGGGACTGAAGCTTTCTTT.